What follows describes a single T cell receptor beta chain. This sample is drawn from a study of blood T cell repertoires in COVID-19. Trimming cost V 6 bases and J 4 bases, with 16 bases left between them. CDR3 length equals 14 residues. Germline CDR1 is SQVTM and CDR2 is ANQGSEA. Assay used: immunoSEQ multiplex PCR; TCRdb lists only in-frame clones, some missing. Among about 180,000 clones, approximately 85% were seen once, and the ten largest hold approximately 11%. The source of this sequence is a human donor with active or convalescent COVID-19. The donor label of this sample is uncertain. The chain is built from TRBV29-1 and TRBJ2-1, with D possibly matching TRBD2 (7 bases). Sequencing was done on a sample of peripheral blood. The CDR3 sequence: CSVDRLAAYNEQFF. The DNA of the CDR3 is TGCAGCGTAGACAGGCTAGCGGCTTACAATGAGCAGTTCTTC.